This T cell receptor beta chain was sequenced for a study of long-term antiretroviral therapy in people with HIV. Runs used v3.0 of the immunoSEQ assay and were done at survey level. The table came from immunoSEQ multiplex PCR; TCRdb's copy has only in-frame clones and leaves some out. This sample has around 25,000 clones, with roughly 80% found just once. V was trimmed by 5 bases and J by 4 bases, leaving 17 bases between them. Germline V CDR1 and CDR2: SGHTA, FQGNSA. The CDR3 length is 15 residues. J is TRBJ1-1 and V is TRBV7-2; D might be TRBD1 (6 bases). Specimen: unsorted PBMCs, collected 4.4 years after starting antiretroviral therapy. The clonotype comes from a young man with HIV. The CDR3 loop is CASSPQRGRGTEAFF. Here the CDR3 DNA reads TGTGCCAGCAGCCCCCAGAGGGGGAGGGGCACTGAAGCTTTCTTT.